This T cell receptor beta chain was recorded in a study of early T cells in non-severe SARS-CoV-2 infection. Looking at the study overall: Sequencing used unsorted whole-blood bulk RNA, so chains lack pairing.

The CDR3 spans 13 residues. Trimming pared 2 bases from V and 4 bases from J, leaving 9 bases between. Germline-derived CDR1 and CDR2 are DFQATT and SNEGSKA (reference sequence). In TCRdb, the 5' RACE reads were re-called with MiXCR into one record per CDR3 protein. Here the sample spans about 90,000 distinct CDR3 sequences, approximately 12% being singletons. This clonotype was observed a handful of times. Its specificity is unknown. Study findings and constraints: VDJdb matching skewed toward anti-spike CD8 responses, missing private and CD4 specificities.

This TCR derives from an adult who was a healthcare worker with PCR-confirmed SARS-CoV-2 infection or an uninfected control (not recorded which). This material consisted of whole blood, taken at baseline. The rearrangement uses TRBV20-1 and TRBJ2-1, with D uncertain. The CDR3 region is CSARLNRYNEQFF. The CDR3, as DNA: TGCAGTGCTAGACTTAACCGTTACAATGAGCAGTTCTTC.